These T cell receptor beta chains were read from a single sample in a study of blood T cell repertoires in COVID-19. This table comes from immunoSEQ multiplex PCR, and its TCRdb copy is limited to in-frame clones, with some not included. The data show 200,000 to 250,000 clones, around 80% seen once. The sequenced sample consisted of peripheral blood. The receptors derive from a woman of 80 years or more with active or convalescent COVID-19. CDR3s include the opening cysteine and the closing phenylalanine or tryptophan. Each record gives: J gene, clone size, V gene, CDR3 protein. Expanded clones get a size class; other rows say once, few or many, or leave the size out.

j_gene: TRBJ1-2; abundance: -; v_gene: TRBV28; CDR3aa: CASSPGTDYGYTF
j_gene: TRBJ1-1; abundance: many; v_gene: TRBV27; CDR3aa: CASSRGPDSEAFF
j_gene: TRBJ2-7; abundance: -; v_gene: TRBV14; CDR3aa: CASSQFSGGVSYEQYF
j_gene: TRBJ2-3; abundance: -; v_gene: TRBV10-3; CDR3aa: CAITPNQGSTSTDTQYF
j_gene: TRBJ1-4; abundance: once; v_gene: TRBV7-9; CDR3aa: CASVGTAATNEKLFF
j_gene: TRBJ1-4; abundance: -; v_gene: TRBV9; CDR3aa: CASSPGDRVFSSGEKLFF
j_gene: TRBJ1-5; abundance: -; v_gene: TRBV6-5; CDR3aa: CASGQNSNQPQHF
j_gene: TRBJ2-5; abundance: -; v_gene: TRBV27; CDR3aa: CASRIVPPGTSGRAGETQYF
j_gene: TRBJ2-3; abundance: once; v_gene: TRBV5-1; CDR3aa: CASSPGTSGRATDTQYF
j_gene: TRBJ1-5; abundance: few; v_gene: TRBV6-6; CDR3aa: CASITGQGASNQPQHF
j_gene: TRBJ1-2; abundance: -; v_gene: TRBV5-5; CDR3aa: CASSLDRLGYTF
j_gene: TRBJ2-7; abundance: -; v_gene: TRBV11-3; CDR3aa: CASSLPRDRGLDEQYF
j_gene: TRBJ2-2; abundance: -; v_gene: TRBV3-1/TRBV3-2; CDR3aa: CASSLGLLDTGELFF
j_gene: TRBJ2-7; abundance: -; v_gene: TRBV5-3; CDR3aa: CARSLSTQGYEQYF
j_gene: TRBJ1-2; abundance: once; v_gene: TRBV3-1/TRBV3-2; CDR3aa: CASSQTGGGYTF
j_gene: TRBJ2-7; abundance: -; v_gene: TRBV6-6; CDR3aa: CASYSRAGGSYEQYF
j_gene: TRBJ2-7; abundance: -; v_gene: TRBV11-2; CDR3aa: CASSVSGGSGEQYF
j_gene: TRBJ2-3; abundance: once; v_gene: TRBV7-2; CDR3aa: CASSLGVTDTQYF
j_gene: TRBJ2-7; abundance: -; v_gene: TRBV6-2/TRBV6-3; CDR3aa: CASSSAQTSGAYF
j_gene: TRBJ2-1; abundance: -; v_gene: TRBV30; CDR3aa: CAWSDGLYNEQFF
j_gene: TRBJ1-6; abundance: once; v_gene: TRBV28; CDR3aa: CASSRDRAANSPLHF
j_gene: TRBJ1-4; abundance: -; v_gene: TRBV28; CDR3aa: CASRTGPRSEKLFF
j_gene: TRBJ2-1; abundance: -; v_gene: TRBV10-1; CDR3aa: CASRPTSGSNEQFF
j_gene: TRBJ2-3; abundance: -; v_gene: TRBV7-2; CDR3aa: CASSSGQGADTQYF
j_gene: TRBJ1-2; abundance: -; v_gene: TRBV14; CDR3aa: CASSSTSTAGYGYTF
j_gene: TRBJ2-3; abundance: -; v_gene: TRBV30; CDR3aa: CAWTLLDTQYF
j_gene: TRBJ2-1; abundance: -; v_gene: TRBV19; CDR3aa: CASSKGLRINNEQFF
j_gene: TRBJ1-2; abundance: -; v_gene: TRBV28; CDR3aa: CASSSQTVVYGYTF
j_gene: TRBJ2-1; abundance: -; v_gene: TRBV9; CDR3aa: CASVPGQGANNEQFF
j_gene: TRBJ1-1; abundance: once; v_gene: TRBV10-1; CDR3aa: CASKETRTNTEAFF
j_gene: TRBJ1-2; abundance: -; v_gene: TRBV6-5; CDR3aa: CASSYGQGVYGYTF
j_gene: TRBJ2-5; abundance: few; v_gene: TRBV11-3; CDR3aa: CASSLGAGVDSETQYF
j_gene: TRBJ2-5; abundance: -; v_gene: TRBV9; CDR3aa: CASSVGQVGETQYF
j_gene: TRBJ1-4; abundance: -; v_gene: TRBV28; CDR3aa: CASRGGNEKLFF
j_gene: TRBJ2-5; abundance: once; v_gene: TRBV10-3; CDR3aa: CATSTGARVAETQYF
j_gene: TRBJ2-5; abundance: -; v_gene: TRBV11-3; CDR3aa: CASSPGGAGASVETQYF
j_gene: TRBJ2-1; abundance: few; v_gene: TRBV7-9; CDR3aa: CASSLGLKPPINEQFF
j_gene: TRBJ1-2; abundance: -; v_gene: TRBV6-6; CDR3aa: CASSPQGDYGYTF
j_gene: TRBJ2-3; abundance: -; v_gene: TRBV9; CDR3aa: CASSSGLAGAWVDTQYF
j_gene: TRBJ2-2; abundance: -; v_gene: TRBV7-3; CDR3aa: CASRGTGNTGELFF
j_gene: TRBJ1-1; abundance: -; v_gene: TRBV11-2; CDR3aa: CASSHYWTGKNTEAFF
j_gene: TRBJ2-1; abundance: -; v_gene: TRBV5-1; CDR3aa: CASSFRPLAGEDEQFF
j_gene: TRBJ2-5; abundance: -; v_gene: TRBV11-2; CDR3aa: CASSLATGNMGTQYF
j_gene: TRBJ2-1; abundance: -; v_gene: TRBV24-1; CDR3aa: CATSDLQLAGGRNEQFF
j_gene: TRBJ1-4; abundance: -; v_gene: TRBV6-6; CDR3aa: CASREGGNEKLFF
j_gene: TRBJ2-7; abundance: -; v_gene: TRBV7-9; CDR3aa: CASSPRAQGYEQYF
j_gene: TRBJ1-5; abundance: -; v_gene: TRBV4-3; CDR3aa: CASSQGDIGQPQHF
j_gene: TRBJ2-1; abundance: -; v_gene: TRBV19; CDR3aa: CASSIKPLGGEQFF
j_gene: TRBJ1-5; abundance: -; v_gene: TRBV15; CDR3aa: CATSRDRGRTRQPQHF
j_gene: TRBJ1-2; abundance: -; v_gene: TRBV28; CDR3aa: CASTFTRGQLYGYTF
j_gene: TRBJ2-5; abundance: once; v_gene: TRBV10-1; CDR3aa: CASSELRLAGSGTQYF
j_gene: TRBJ2-7; abundance: -; v_gene: TRBV6-1; CDR3aa: CASSESRDEQYF
j_gene: TRBJ2-1; abundance: -; v_gene: TRBV13; CDR3aa: CASSFLVGGWRSSYNEQFF
j_gene: TRBJ2-1; abundance: few; v_gene: TRBV11-3; CDR3aa: CASRRGLAGSDISYNEQFF
j_gene: TRBJ1-2; abundance: -; v_gene: TRBV9; CDR3aa: CASSPDPGQVSYTF
j_gene: TRBJ2-3; abundance: -; v_gene: TRBV5-5; CDR3aa: CASSSRAFTDTQYF
j_gene: TRBJ2-5; abundance: once; v_gene: TRBV12-3/TRBV12-4; CDR3aa: CASRWVAGGPQYF
j_gene: TRBJ2-7; abundance: -; v_gene: TRBV6-5; CDR3aa: CASSYNGGGSYEQYF
j_gene: TRBJ2-5; abundance: -; v_gene: TRBV19; CDR3aa: CASSIVAGRETQYF